The entry below describes one T cell receptor beta chain. The target antigen is unknown. Germline V gene data show CDR1 as SGHRS and CDR2 as YFSETQ. V was cut by 4 bases and J by 3 bases, with 18 bases left in between. This CDR3 is built from 16 residues. With 60 Vbeta and 13 Jbeta primers, the PCR was carried out. Clones were read by immunoSEQ multiplex PCR, and TCRdb kept only the in-frame ones, dropping some. The profile covers some 200,000 clones, with approximately 80% appearing a single time and approximately 2.9% taken by the ten largest. The data were obtained in a study of cytomegalovirus exposure and HLA in healthy donors. Findings and limits, study-wide: A classifier reportedly called cytomegalovirus status with high sensitivity and specificity. In an earlier analysis, about 87% or about 30%: the productive usage of most TCR beta V segments.

The sequencing input was PBMCs. The receptor was isolated from a female donor in good health and CMV-seronegative. The chain carries TRBV5-1 and TRBJ2-3, with a tentative D call TRBD1 (5 bases). The CDR3 sequence is CASSIHNRFLTDTQYF. The CDR3 DNA sequence: TGCGCCAGCAGCATACATAACAGGTTTTTAACAGATACGCAGTATTTT.